The 17 T cell receptor beta chains below were found in one sample sequenced in a study of beta chain features in type 1 diabetes. TCRB transcripts that were expressed got sequenced, as all of the isolated RNA had been reverse transcribed. Clones were sequenced by immunoSEQ multiplex PCR, and TCRdb holds only the in-frame ones, with some missing. The sample records about 900,000 clones, about a sixth being singletons. The sequenced sample consisted of naive CD4+ T cells from blood. These receptors were obtained from a woman aged 18-29 years in good health.

This clone showed up just a few times. Other DNA variants within this sample encode the same CDR3. This chain uses TRBV2 with TRBJ2-6, with 8 positions matching TRBD1. V gave up 5 bases and J gave up 2 bases; unmatched junction bases: 2. The length of the CDR3 is 15 residues. The germline V gene has CDR1 SNHLY and CDR2 FYNNEI. The CDR3 DNA sequence: TGTGCCAGCAGTTTACAGGGGGCTGGGGCCAACGTCCTGACTTTC. Amino acid sequence: CASSLQGAGANVLTF.

This clone was detected only a few times. Other DNA sequences from this sample encode an identical CDR3 as well. This sequence joins TRBV28 and TRBJ2-7, with unresolved D. There are 11 residues in the CDR3. Germline lookup yields CDR1 MDHEN and CDR2 SYDVKM. The V end was cut by 5 bases, the J end by 4 bases, with 6 bases between. Here the CDR3 reads CASSLGYEQYF. The CDR3 DNA is TGTGCCAGCAGTCTGGGTTACGAGCAGTACTTC.

This clone was seen only a few times. The chain has TRBV7-2 and TRBJ1-3; 9 bases align to TRBD1. CDR3 size: 16 residues. Germline V lookup: CDR1 SGHTA, CDR2 FQGNSA. V shed 6 bases and J 2 bases; nucleotides not matched to a gene: 8. CDR3 sequence: CASSLEGTGTGNTIYF. The CDR3 bases are TGTGCCAGCAGTTTGGAAGGGACAGGGACTGGAAACACCATATATTTT.

This clone came up a few times. This chain connects TRBV5-4 to TRBJ2-6; 9 positions agree with TRBD2. Germline trimming cut 2 bases from V and 4 bases from J; bases unmatched to any gene: 7. This CDR3 comprises 17 residues. Germline V gene sequence: CDR1 SGHNT, CDR2 YYREEE (reference sequence). CDR3: CASSLKRGASGANVLTF. The CDR3 coding sequence is TGTGCCAGCAGCTTAAAGCGGGGGGCGTCAGGGGCCAACGTCCTGACTTTC. The full variable domain, its missing parts supplied by reference TRBV5-4 and TRBJ2-6, is ETGVTQSPTHLIKTRGQQVTLRCSSQSGHNTVSWYQQALGQGPQFIFQYYREEENGRGNFPPRFSGLQFPNYSSELNVNALELDDSALYLCASSLKRGASGANVLTFGAGSRLTVL.

The genes are TRBV6-5 and TRBJ2-1, with a weak D call TRBD1 (5 bases). Germline-derived CDR1 and CDR2 are MNHEY and SVGAGI. The CDR3 sequence is 15 residues long. The ends were cut back, 0 bases at V and 1 base at J, with 7 bases in the middle. The CDR3 is CASSYSQGSYNEQFF. CDR3 bases: TGTGCCAGCAGTTACTCTCAGGGTTCCTACAATGAGCAGTTCTTC.

This clone appeared a few times. The gene calls are TRBV4-1 and TRBJ2-6; no clear D gene. The V end lost 2 bases, the J end lost 4 bases, and 15 bases lay between the germline ends. Germline-derived CDR1 and CDR2 are MGHRA and YSYEKL. The CDR3 is 17 residues long. The CDR3 nucleotides are TGCGCCAGCAGCCAATCTCAGGTGTCCTCAGGGGCCAACGTCCTGACTTTC. It is translated as CASSQSQVSSGANVLTF.

This clone has a handful of counts. This chain connects TRBV2 to TRBJ2-6; D not resolved. The CDR3 covers 14 residues. The V end was cut by 4 bases, the J end by 3 bases, with 7 bases between. CDR1 and CDR2 from the germline V gene are SNHLY and FYNNEI. The CDR3: CASSVPFGANVLTF. In nucleotides, the CDR3 is TGTGCCAGCAGTGTACCATTTGGGGCCAACGTCCTGACTTTC.

The CDR3 loop is CSVVPRTGYIQYF. The CDR3 DNA is TGCAGCGTTGTTCCCCGAACAGGCTACATTCAGTACTTC. The chain combines TRBV29-1 with TRBJ2-4; possible D gene TRBD1, 5 bases. From germline, CDR1 is SQVTM and CDR2 ANQGSEA. V was clipped by 4 bases and J by 8 bases, with 15 bases between them. The CDR3 covers 13 residues. The full variable domain, rest sourced from reference TRBV29-1 and TRBJ2-4, is SAVISQKPSRDICQRGTSLTIQCQVDSQVTMMFWYRQQPGQSLTLIATANQGSEATYESGFVIDKFPISRPNLTFSTLTVSNMSPEDSSIYLCSVVPRTGYIQYFGAGTRLSVL.

The chain links TRBV7-2 to TRBJ1-6; no reliable D call. The CDR3 has 13 residues. CDR1 and CDR2 from the germline V gene are SGHTA and FQGNSA. V lost 6 bases and J lost 9, with 12 bases in between. The CDR3 spells CASRSTGGSPLHF. The CDR3 DNA reads as TGTGCCAGCAGGTCTACGGGCGGTTCACCCCTCCACTTT. Using reference TRBV7-2 and TRBJ1-6 for the parts outside the CDR3, the full variable domain is GAGVSQSPSNKVTEKGKDVELRCDPISGHTALYWYRQSLGQGLEFLIYFQGNSAPDKSGLPSDRFSAERTGGSVSTLTIQRTQQEDSAVYLCASRSTGGSPLHFGNGTRLTVT.

This clone was seen more than once but under ten times. This chain joins TRBV28 and TRBJ1-3; tentative D call: TRBD1 (5 bases). Trimming took off 2 bases at V and 3 bases at J, with 14 bases between the two ends. Germline V gives CDR1 MDHEN, CDR2 SYDVKM. The CDR3 has 16 amino acids. This CDR3 reads CASSLPGTAYGNTIYF. As DNA, the CDR3 is TGTGCCAGCAGTTTACCCGGGACTGCCTATGGAAACACCATATATTTT.

V usage is TRBV15 and J usage is TRBJ2-5; D is unclear. From germline, CDR1 is LNHNV and CDR2 YYDKDF (reference sequence). The CDR3 consists of 15 residues. V lost 3 bases and J lost 0, with 11 bases in between. CDR3 DNA: TGTGCCACCAGCAGGGACCTTGGGTACCAAGAGACCCAGTACTTC. Translated: CATSRDLGYQETQYF.

CDR3 residues: CASTVDRNTEAFF. DNA for the CDR3: TGTGCCAGCACCGTGGACAGGAACACTGAAGCTTTCTTT. The rearrangement uses TRBV27 and TRBJ1-1; weak D call: TRBD1 (6 bases). V lost 7 bases to trimming and J lost 1 base, with 10 bases between them. The CDR3 contains 13 residues. Germline V gene lookup returns CDR1 MNHEY and CDR2 SMNVEV (reference sequence).

Only a few counts were recorded for this clone. The J gene is TRBJ2-1, the V gene TRBV4-2; TRBD1 might be the D (6 bases). CDR3 length: 18 residues. The germline CDR1 and CDR2 sequences are LGHNA and YNFKEQ. V lost 4 bases and J lost 7, with 26 bases in between. The chain's CDR3 is CASSPTRTDSRVTNEQFF. The CDR3 nucleotides read TGTGCCAGCAGCCCTACCCGGACAGACTCCCGGGTCACGAATGAGCAGTTCTTC.

This clone appeared a few times. V gene TRBV18 combines with J gene TRBJ2-3; 7 nucleotides agree with TRBD2. V dropped 2 bases and J dropped 4; count of bases not matched to a gene: 6. The length of the CDR3 is 15 residues. The germline V gene has CDR1 KGHSH and CDR2 LQKENI. CDR3 nucleotides: TGTGCCAGCTCACCAGCTAGCGGTTATTCAGATACGCAGTATTTT. It is translated as CASSPASGYSDTQYF.

The rearrangement uses TRBV9 and TRBJ2-5, with D perhaps matching TRBD2 (5 bases). This CDR3 has 16 amino acids. V gave up 0 bases and J gave up 1 base, with 13 bases separating them. Germline values: CDR1 SGDLS, CDR2 YYNGEE. As DNA, the CDR3 is TGTGCCAGCAGCGTAGCCCCCAGCGGCCTCCAAGAGACCCAGTACTTC. Translation: CASSVAPSGLQETQYF. Full variable domain (rest looked up from reference TRBV9 and TRBJ2-5): DSGVTQTPKHLITATGQRVTLRCSPRSGDLSVYWYQQSLDQGLQFLIQYYNGEERAKGNILERFSAQQFPDLHSELNLSSLELGDSALYFCASSVAPSGLQETQYFGPGTRLLVL.

The chain links TRBV5-1 to TRBJ1-4; D perhaps matches TRBD1 (6 bases). The germline gives CDR1 SGHRS, CDR2 YFSETQ. This CDR3 comprises 16 residues. V lost 4 bases, J lost 5 bases, and 18 bases lay in between. The CDR3 region has the DNA TGCGCCAGCAGCCCCTCGTTCGTCGGGGGCAATGAAAAACTGTTTTTT. It translates to CASSPSFVGGNEKLFF.

This clone has only a few counts. The chain carries TRBV9 and TRBJ2-4, with a weak D call TRBD2 (5 bases). Trimming stripped 8 bases from V and 0 bases from J, with 12 bases between. Germline V gene data show CDR1 as SGDLS and CDR2 as YYNGEE. The CDR3 has 14 residues. CDR3 coding DNA: TGTGCCAGTTCACGGGATCTAGCCAAAAACATTCAGTACTTC. Its translation is CASSRDLAKNIQYF.